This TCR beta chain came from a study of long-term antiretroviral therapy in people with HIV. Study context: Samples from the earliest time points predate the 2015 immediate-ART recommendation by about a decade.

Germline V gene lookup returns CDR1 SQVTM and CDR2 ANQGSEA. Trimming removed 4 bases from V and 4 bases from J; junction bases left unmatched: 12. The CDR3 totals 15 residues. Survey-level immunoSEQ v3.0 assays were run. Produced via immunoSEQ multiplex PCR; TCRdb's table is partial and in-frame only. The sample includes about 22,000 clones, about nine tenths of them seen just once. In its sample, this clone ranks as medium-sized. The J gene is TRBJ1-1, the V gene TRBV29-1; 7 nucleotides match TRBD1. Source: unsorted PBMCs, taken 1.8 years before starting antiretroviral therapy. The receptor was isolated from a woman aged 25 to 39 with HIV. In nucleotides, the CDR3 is TGCAGCGTTGTCGGAACAGGGGCGGGTGTCACTGAAGCTTTCTTT. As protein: CSVVGTGAGVTEAFF.